The source of this T cell receptor (beta chain) is a study of T cell repertoires in cytomegalovirus infection. Study in general: Researchers turned to recently identified HLA-C-restricted CMV epitopes as well as well-studied HLA-B-restricted ones. Evidence of both CMV infection and a matching HLA type came from public TCR beta signatures.

TCRdb re-analysed the reads in MiXCR, keeping a single row per CDR3 protein. Of under 350,000 distinct CDR3 sequences listed, less than 25% were seen once; the top ten hold approximately 20%. A note on this clonotype: What it binds is not known.

Findings and limits, study-wide: Cumulated frequencies of public TCR beta families served to identify carriers of CMV plus the relevant HLA. Clonotypes of TCR beta that were HLA-C-restricted and CMV-specific dominated the ex vivo response.

This CDR3 region has 15 residues. The V end lost 1 base, the J end lost 2 bases, and 10 bases lay between the germline ends. CDR1 and CDR2 (germline): LNHNV, YYDKDF (reference sequence). The V call is TRBV15, the J call TRBJ2-3; the D gene is possibly TRBD2 (5 bases). Sequences were derived from cultured PBMCs, sampled from culture after CMV antigen stimulation. The clonotype comes from a human donor in good health (CMV status not recorded). Some clones in this sample may be carry-over from other donors' samples. The CDR3 sequence is CATSRVASITDTQYF. DNA of the CDR3: TGTGCCACCAGCAGAGTGGCTAGCATCACAGATACGCAGTATTTT.